These 13 T cell receptor beta chains originate from one sample sequenced in a study of T cell responses to AZD1222 COVID-19 vaccine. Sequenced by immunoSEQ multiplex PCR; TCRdb stores in-frame clones only, minus some. The table has about 88,000 clones, around 92% seen once; the top ten hold 5.2%. The sample in question was peripheral blood, obtained on day 0 of AZD1222 vaccination. The receptors stem from an adult in good health.

The J gene is TRBJ2-1, the V gene TRBV14; 11 bases line up with TRBD2. Germline V gives CDR1 SGHDN, CDR2 FVKESK. CDR3 length: 17 amino acids. J gave up 7 bases and V 1 base, and 9 bases lay outside the gene matches. CDR3 amino acids: CASSQGPTSGTWNEQFF. In DNA form, the CDR3 reads TGTGCCAGCAGCCAAGGCCCGACTAGCGGGACGTGGAATGAGCAGTTCTTC.

The chain has TRBV29-1 and TRBJ2-1; TRBD2 aligns across 10 bases. Germline V gives CDR1 SQVTM, CDR2 ANQGSEA. The CDR3 is made up of 13 amino acids. V trimming: 7 bases; J trimming: 4 bases; junction bases outside the gene matches: 4. CDR3 in amino acids: CSATSGLYNEQFF. CDR3 coding DNA: TGCAGCGCGACTAGCGGGTTGTACAATGAGCAGTTCTTC.

V is TRBV29-1 and J is TRBJ2-5; perhaps TRBD2 as D (6 bases). V lost 6 bases to trimming and J lost 2 bases, with 19 bases between them. The CDR3 is 15 residues long. The germline CDR1 and CDR2 sequences are SQVTM and ANQGSEA. CDR3 loop: CSVVYSGLIQETQYF. The CDR3 nucleotides read TGCAGCGTCGTGTACAGCGGGTTGATACAAGAGACCCAGTACTTC.

The chain combines TRBV2 with TRBJ2-7; D is undetermined. Germline loops: CDR1 SNHLY, CDR2 FYNNEI. V lost 2 bases and J lost 3, with 5 bases in between. This CDR3 is 12 amino acids long. CDR3 amino acids: CASSELSYEQYF. The CDR3 nucleotides are TGTGCCAGCAGTGAACTGAGCTACGAGCAGTACTTC.

This clone came up a few times. The rearrangement uses TRBV10-3 and TRBJ1-5, with a tentative D call TRBD1 (5 bases). V lost 4 bases to trimming and J lost 4 bases, with 14 bases between them. CDR1 ENHRY and CDR2 SYGVKD come from the germline V gene. This CDR3 comprises 15 residues. This CDR3 is CAISGGAGPNQPQHF. The DNA for the CDR3 is TGTGCCATCAGTGGAGGGGCGGGCCCTAATCAGCCCCAGCATTTT.

The chain recombines TRBV4-2 with TRBJ2-1; 8 bases are shared with TRBD1. Germline V gene data show CDR1 as LGHNA and CDR2 as YNFKEQ. The CDR3 covers 15 residues. The junction had 9 bases not matched to a gene; V was cut back by 1 base and J by 10 bases. The CDR3 here is CASSQGPNRDREQFF. CDR3 DNA sequence: TGTGCCAGCAGCCAAGGTCCCAACCGGGACAGGGAGCAGTTCTTC.

V is TRBV7-6 and J is TRBJ2-1; 10 bases line up with TRBD2. Losses at the gene ends were 5 bases for V and 4 bases for J; bases not matched to a gene: 8. The CDR3 has 16 amino acids. Germline lookup yields CDR1 SGHVS and CDR2 FNYEAQ. Here the CDR3 DNA reads TGTGCCAGCAGCGGAGGGGGACTAGCGACTTACAATGAGCAGTTCTTC. Its translation is CASSGGGLATYNEQFF.

CDR3 sequence: CASSELPGPHEQYF. CDR3 DNA sequence: TGTGCCAGCAGTGAATTGCCCGGGCCCCACGAGCAGTACTTC. V and J are TRBV6-1 and TRBJ2-7; D ambiguous. Germline CDR1 MNHNS, CDR2 SASEGT. CDR3 size: 14 residues. The V end was cut by 2 bases, the J end by 5 bases, with 13 bases between.

This rearrangement joins TRBV11-2 to TRBJ2-1, with unresolved D. Looked up from germline, CDR1 is SGHAT and CDR2 is FQNNGV. The CDR3 extends over 14 amino acids. V lost 1 base to trimming and J lost 3 bases, with 7 bases between them. This chain's CDR3 is CASSLVSGYNEQFF. CDR3 nucleotides: TGTGCCAGCAGCTTAGTCTCTGGCTACAATGAGCAGTTCTTC. Full variable domain (outside the CDR3, taken from reference TRBV11-2 and TRBJ2-1): EAGVAQSPRYKIIEKRQSVAFWCNPISGHATLYWYQQILGQGPKLLIQFQNNGVVDDSQLPKDRFSAERLKGVDSTLKIQPAKLEDSAVYLCASSLVSGYNEQFFGPGTRLTVL.

This sequence joins TRBV20-1 and TRBJ1-5; possibly TRBD1 for D (5 bases). V lost 3 bases and J 2 bases, leaving 11 bases between the germline ends. Germline V gene sequence: CDR1 DFQATT, CDR2 SNEGSKA (reference sequence). The length of the CDR3 is 14 residues. In DNA form, the CDR3 reads TGCAGTGCTAGTACAGGTTCGGGCAATCAGCCCCAGCATTTT. Protein sequence: CSASTGSGNQPQHF.

The chain links TRBV10-1 to TRBJ2-7; D gene uncertain. Per the germline V gene, CDR1 is WNHNN and CDR2 is SYGVQD (reference sequence). Trimming shortened V by 4 bases and J by 3 bases, and 4 bases separated the two germline ends. CDR3 size: 11 residues. The CDR3 nucleotides are TGCGCCAGCAGTGGGGGCTACGAGCAGTACTTC. Translating gives CASSGGYEQYF.

The V call is TRBV3-1 (or the pseudogene TRBV3-2), the J call TRBJ2-1; D gene uncertain. The CDR3 is 15 residues long. Looked up from germline, CDR1 is LGHDT and CDR2 is YNNKEL (reference sequence). V lost 4 bases, J lost 0 bases, and 10 bases lay in between. The CDR3 DNA sequence: TGTGCCAGCAGCCGAGGAGATAGCTCCTACAATGAGCAGTTCTTC. Protein: CASSRGDSSYNEQFF.

The chain carries TRBV2 and TRBJ1-4; tentatively, D is TRBD1 (5 bases). V was shortened by 7 bases and J by 7 bases, with 22 bases between the two germline ends. This CDR3 has 16 amino acids. CDR1 and CDR2 from the germline V gene are SNHLY and FYNNEI. CDR3 amino acids: CASTIVGGLAGEKLFF. CDR3 bases: TGTGCCAGCACAATCGTGGGGGGTCTCGCAGGTGAAAAACTGTTTTTT.